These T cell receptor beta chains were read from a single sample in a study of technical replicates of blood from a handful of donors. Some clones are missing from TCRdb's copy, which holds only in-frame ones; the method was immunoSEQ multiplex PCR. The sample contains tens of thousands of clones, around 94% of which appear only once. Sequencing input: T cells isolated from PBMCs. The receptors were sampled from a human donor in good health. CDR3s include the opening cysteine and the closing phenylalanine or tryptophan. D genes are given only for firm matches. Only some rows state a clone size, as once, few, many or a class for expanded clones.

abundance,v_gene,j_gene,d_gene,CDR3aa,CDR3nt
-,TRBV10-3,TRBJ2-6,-,CAISENRGLTF,TGTGCCATCAGTGAAAACCGAGGACTGACTTTC
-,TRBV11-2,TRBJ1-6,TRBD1,CASSLVEGAVSPLHF,TGTGCCAGCAGCTTAGTAGAGGGGGCAGTGTCACCCCTCCACTTT
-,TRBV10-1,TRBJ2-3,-,CASKEGVGTDTQYF,TGCGCCAGCAAAGAGGGAGTGGGCACAGATACGCAGTATTTT
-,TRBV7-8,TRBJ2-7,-,CASSFEGREQYF,TGTGCCAGCAGCTTCGAGGGTCGGGAGCAGTACTTC
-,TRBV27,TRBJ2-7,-,CASTRGFEQYF,TGTGCCAGCACCCGAGGGTTCGAGCAGTACTTC
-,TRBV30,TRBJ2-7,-,CAWSVQIEQYF,TGTGCCTGGAGTGTACAGATCGAGCAGTACTTC
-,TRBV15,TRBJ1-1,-,CATSRELYRSTEAFF,TGTGCCACCAGCAGGGAGCTCTACAGGTCCACTGAAGCTTTCTTT
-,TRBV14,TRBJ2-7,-,CASSQRQLGEQYF,TGTGCCAGCAGCCAGAGACAGCTCGGCGAGCAGTACTTC
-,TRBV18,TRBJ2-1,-,CASSPPRDEQFF,TGTGCCAGCTCACCCCCGCGCGATGAGCAGTTCTTC
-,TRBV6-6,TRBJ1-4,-,CASSSYRATNEKLFF,TGTGCCAGCAGTTCGTACCGCGCAACTAATGAAAAACTGTTTTTT
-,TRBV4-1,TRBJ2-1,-,CASSQPTGFSYNEQFF,TGCGCCAGCAGCCAACCGACAGGCTTCTCCTACAATGAGCAGTTCTTC
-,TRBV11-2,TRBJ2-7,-,CASKRWGLLDLSYEQYF,TGTGCCAGCAAGCGTTGGGGACTTCTTGACCTCTCCTACGAGCAGTACTTC
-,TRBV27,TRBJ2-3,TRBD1,CASSLSKGGPGPDTQYF,TGTGCCAGCAGTTTATCGAAAGGGGGCCCGGGTCCAGATACGCAGTATTTT
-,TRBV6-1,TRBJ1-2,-,CASSERRRGNYGYTF,TGTGCCAGCAGTGAACGGAGAAGAGGCAACTATGGCTACACCTTC
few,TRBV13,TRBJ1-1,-,CASSSNLITEAFF,TGTGCCAGCAGCTCTAATTTAATCACTGAAGCTTTCTTT
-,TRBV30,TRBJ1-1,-,CAWGAWAPSRTEAFF,TGTGCCTGGGGGGCTTGGGCACCCTCGCGCACTGAAGCTTTCTTT
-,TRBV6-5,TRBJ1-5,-,CASSRGLTPGQPQHF,TGTGCCAGCAGTCGGGGACTGACTCCCGGTCAGCCCCAGCATTTT
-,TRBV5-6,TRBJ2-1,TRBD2,CASSYRDYDEQFF,TGTGCCAGCAGCTACCGGGACTACGATGAGCAGTTCTTC
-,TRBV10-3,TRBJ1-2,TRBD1,CAISESTGASYGYTF,TGTGCCATCAGTGAATCGACAGGGGCGTCCTATGGCTACACCTTC
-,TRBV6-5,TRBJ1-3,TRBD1,CASSYRNTGASTIYF,TGTGCCAGCAGTTACCGGAATACAGGGGCCAGCACCATATATTTT
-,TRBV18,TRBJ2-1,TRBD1,CASSPRGGGEQFF,TGTGCCAGCTCACCCCGAGGGGGCGGTGAGCAGTTCTTC
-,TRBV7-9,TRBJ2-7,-,CASSPSGLDSSYEQYF,TGTGCCAGCAGCCCGAGTGGCCTGGACAGCTCCTACGAGCAGTACTTC
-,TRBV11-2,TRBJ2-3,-,CASSFRDYSGTDTQYF,TGTGCCAGCAGCTTCCGAGACTATTCGGGCACAGATACGCAGTATTTT
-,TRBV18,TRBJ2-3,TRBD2,CASSPQLAGGRTDTQYF,TGTGCCAGCTCACCCCAGCTAGCGGGGGGCCGCACAGATACGCAGTATTTT
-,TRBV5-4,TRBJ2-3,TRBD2,CASSLRTSGGLTDTQYF,TGTGCCAGCAGCCTGAGGACTAGCGGGGGGCTCACAGATACGCAGTATTTT
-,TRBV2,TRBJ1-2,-,CASTGANSRYTF,TGTGCCAGCACAGGTGCTAATAGTCGCTACACCTTC
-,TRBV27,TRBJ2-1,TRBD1,CASSFAGQAYNEQFF,TGTGCCAGCAGTTTCGCGGGACAGGCCTACAATGAGCAGTTCTTC
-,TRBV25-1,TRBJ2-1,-,CASSDPGPGYSYNEQFF,TGTGCCAGCAGTGACCCCGGGCCGGGATACTCCTACAATGAGCAGTTCTTC
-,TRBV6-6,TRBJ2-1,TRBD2,CARSPLAGGPGNEQFF,TGTGCCAGGTCGCCCCTAGCGGGAGGGCCTGGCAATGAGCAGTTCTTC
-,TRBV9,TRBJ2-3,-,CASQSLNTDTQYF,TGTGCCAGCCAGTCATTAAACACAGATACGCAGTATTTT
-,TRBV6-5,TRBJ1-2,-,CASSYVRGKDGYTF,TGTGCCAGCAGTTACGTCAGGGGAAAAGATGGCTACACCTTC
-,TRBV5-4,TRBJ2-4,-,CASSLPGYNIQYF,TGTGCCAGCAGCCTCCCGGGGTACAACATTCAGTACTTC
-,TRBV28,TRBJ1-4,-,CASSDRSYEKLFF,TGTGCCAGCAGTGACAGGTCGTACGAAAAACTGTTTTTT
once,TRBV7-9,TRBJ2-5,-,CASSPTSGKTQYF,TGTGCCAGCAGCCCGACTAGTGGAAAGACCCAGTACTTC
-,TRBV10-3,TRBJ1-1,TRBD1,CAISDPGQGLNTEAFF,TGTGCCATCAGTGACCCGGGACAGGGGCTGAACACTGAAGCTTTCTTT
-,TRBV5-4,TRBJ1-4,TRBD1,CASSQPGQANEKLFF,TGTGCCAGCAGCCAACCGGGACAGGCTAATGAAAAACTGTTTTTT
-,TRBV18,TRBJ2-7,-,CASSPNTGTYEQYF,TGTGCCAGCTCACCTAACACAGGGACCTACGAGCAGTACTTC
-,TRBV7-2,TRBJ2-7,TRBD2,CASSIGLADSYEQYF,TGTGCCAGCAGCATTGGACTAGCGGATTCCTACGAGCAGTACTTC
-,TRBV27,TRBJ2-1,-,CASSFGVLSNEQFF,TGTGCCAGCAGTTTCGGGGTATTATCCAATGAGCAGTTCTTC
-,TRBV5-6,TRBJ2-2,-,CASSILFLVRTNTGELFF,TGTGCCAGCAGCATCCTATTTCTCGTCCGGACTAACACCGGGGAGCTGTTTTTT
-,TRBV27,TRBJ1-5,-,CASSYRQSPNQPQHF,TGTGCCAGCAGTTACCGACAGTCCCCCAATCAGCCCCAGCATTTT
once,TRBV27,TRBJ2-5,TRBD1,CASSLFRADRGETQYF,TGTGCCAGCAGTTTATTTCGTGCGGACAGGGGAGAGACCCAGTACTTC
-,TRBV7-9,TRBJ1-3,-,CASSPVRGVYSGNTIYF,TGTGCCAGCAGCCCCGTTCGGGGGGTCTATTCTGGAAACACCATATATTTT
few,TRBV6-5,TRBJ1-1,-,CASNRAGTEAFF,TGTGCCAGTAACAGGGCCGGAACTGAAGCTTTCTTT
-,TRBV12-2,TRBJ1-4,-,CASRLGPGTLNEKLFF,TGTGCAAGTCGCTTAGGGCCCGGGACACTCAATGAAAAACTGTTTTTT
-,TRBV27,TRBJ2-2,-,CASSLDSLNTGELFF,TGTGCCAGCAGCTTGGACAGCTTGAACACCGGGGAGCTGTTTTTT